These 16 T cell receptor beta chains originate from one sample sequenced in a study of T cells in Graves' hyperthyroidism and ophthalmopathy. The TCR beta CDR3 regions underwent amplification using RNA transcripts as the source. Primed by the HTBI set, a first-round RT-PCR was run on the TCR CDR3. Each CDR3 protein gets one entry after TCRdb re-called the multiplex PCR reads with MiXCR. The sample contains about 640,000 distinct CDR3 sequences, 20% of which appear only once. Input material: blood. The receptor source for this set is a man aged 25 to 45 with Graves' ophthalmopathy.

This sequence joins TRBV27 and TRBJ1-2; TRBD1 agrees at 11 bases. J lost 4 bases, V lost 5 bases, and 6 bases had no gene match. This CDR3 has 15 residues. CDR1 and CDR2 from the germline V gene are MNHEY and SMNVEV (reference sequence). The CDR3 sequence: CASSIGTGGFYGYTF. The CDR3 DNA reads as TGTGCCAGCAGTATAGGGACAGGGGGTTTCTATGGCTACACCTTC.

This clonotype was detected only a few times. The rearrangement links TRBV4-1 to TRBJ1-1; no reliable D call. Deletions cut 4 bases from V and 4 bases from J, with 10 bases between. This CDR3 has 13 amino acids. From germline, CDR1 is MGHRA and CDR2 YSYEKL. This CDR3 reads CASSLGGPTEAFF. The CDR3 region has the DNA TGCGCCAGCAGCCTTGGCGGGCCCACTGAAGCTTTCTTT.

This clonotype was observed many times. The V and J genes are TRBV11-2 and TRBJ2-1; TRBD1 matches 7 bases. CDR3 length equals 13 residues. J lost 11 bases, V lost 5 bases, and 9 bases had no gene match. The germline CDR1 and CDR2 sequences are SGHAT and FQNNGV. CDR3 DNA: TGTGCCAGCAGCCTCAATAACAGGGGAAAGCAGTTCTTC. This gives the protein CASSLNNRGKQFF.

This clonotype was seen only a few times. The chain employs TRBV5-1 and TRBJ2-7; 12 nucleotides match TRBD2. The length of the CDR3 is 16 residues. V dropped 0 bases and J dropped 4; count of bases not matched to a gene: 5. CDR1 and CDR2 (germline): SGHRS, YFSETQ. The CDR3 nucleotides are TGCGCCAGCAGCTTGGGTCCCGGGACTAGCGGGTACGAGCAGTACTTC. This translates into CASSLGPGTSGYEQYF.

The DNA for the CDR3 is TGCGCCAGCAGCTGGGCCGGGATCAGCCCCACCGGGGAGCTGTTTTTT. This gives the protein CASSWAGISPTGELFF. The chain employs TRBV5-1 and TRBJ2-2; tentative D call: TRBD2 (5 bases). Germline V gene sequence: CDR1 SGHRS, CDR2 YFSETQ. Trimming stripped 3 bases from V and 4 bases from J, with 16 bases between. CDR3 length equals 16 residues.

The chain couples TRBV30 to TRBJ1-5; possible D gene TRBD1, 5 bases. V was pared by 2 bases and J by 0 bases, with 23 bases between. Germline CDR1 reads GTSNPN; CDR2 reads SVGIG (reference sequence). The CDR3 totals 19 residues. CDR3 nucleotides: TGTGCCTGGAGTATTTCGGACATCCGCGACCCCTATAGCAATCAGCCCCAGCATTTT. This translates into CAWSISDIRDPYSNQPQHF.

In this sample, this clonotype turned up many times. The genes are TRBV6-1 and TRBJ2-7; D possibly uses TRBD1 or TRBD2 (5 bases each). Trimming removed 2 bases at V and 2 bases at J, with 13 bases between. Germline V gene lookup returns CDR1 MNHNS and CDR2 SASEGT. This CDR3 has 15 amino acids. CDR3 in DNA: TGTGCCAGCAGTGAAAGTAGTGTGGGACCCTACGAGCAGTACTTC. This encodes CASSESSVGPYEQYF.

This clonotype was seen many times. V and J are TRBV3-1 and TRBJ2-7; TRBD2 is a possible D gene (6 bases). CDR1 and CDR2 (germline): LGHDT, YNNKEL (reference sequence). CDR3 length: 13 amino acids. Trimming left V 5 bases short and J 6 bases short, with 14 bases between. The CDR3 DNA follows: TGTGCCAGCAGCGAAACGGGGAGGATCGAGCAGTACTTC. As protein: CASSETGRIEQYF.

This clonotype was seen more than once but under ten times. The V call is TRBV20-1, the J call TRBJ2-3, with D unclear. From germline, CDR1 is DFQATT and CDR2 SNEGSKA (reference sequence). This CDR3 has 14 amino acids. The CDR3 region has the DNA TGCAATGCCTGGATCCCCCCTGGCCCAGATACGCAGTATTTT. Residues: CNAWIPPGPDTQYF.

The chain links TRBV11-2 to TRBJ1-1; 7 bases are shared with TRBD1. V lost 2 bases and J lost 4; bases outside the gene matches: 4. The CDR3 loop spans 14 amino acids. CDR1 and CDR2 (germline): SGHAT, FQNNGV. The CDR3 DNA reads as TGTGCCAGCAGCTTACGGCCAGGGGGCACTGAAGCTTTCTTT. Translation: CASSLRPGGTEAFF.

This clonotype has just a few counts. The chain joins TRBV6-5 to TRBJ2-7; D call uncertain. This CDR3 is 14 amino acids long. CDR1 is MNHEY, CDR2 SVGAGI, per germline. V dropped 2 bases and J dropped 2 bases, with 10 bases sitting between them. CDR3 DNA sequence: TGTGCCAGCAGTTACACAATGGACCCCTACGAGCAGTACTTC. Protein: CASSYTMDPYEQYF.

The chain recombines TRBV5-1 with TRBJ2-3, with D unresolved. The V gene's germline CDR1 is SGHRS and CDR2 YFSETQ. This CDR3 contains 17 residues. V lost 0 bases and J 2 bases, leaving 16 bases between the germline ends. This chain's CDR3 is CASSLEDAAGHTDTQYF. The CDR3 bases are TGCGCCAGCAGCTTGGAAGATGCAGCCGGGCACACAGATACGCAGTATTTT.

There are many counts of this clonotype. The genes are TRBV27 and TRBJ2-7; no clear D gene. In germline, CDR1 is MNHEY, CDR2 SMNVEV (reference sequence). The CDR3 consists of 13 residues. V lost 2 bases, J lost 1 base, and 6 bases lay in between. CDR3 region: CASSLVNSYEQYF. The CDR3 DNA reads TGTGCCAGCAGTTTAGTAAATTCCTACGAGCAGTACTTC.

This clonotype was observed a few times. This chain uses TRBV6-2 or TRBV6-3 with TRBJ2-5, with no clear D. The V end was cut by 7 bases, the J end by 7 bases, with 16 bases between. Germline loops: CDR1 MNHEY, CDR2 SVGEGT. The CDR3 is made up of 13 amino acids. This chain's CDR3 is CASTGTDLGTQYF. DNA for the CDR3: TGTGCCAGCACCGGCACGGATCTAGGGACCCAGTACTTC.

This clonotype was seen ten or more times. The CDR3 spells CASSFRIAGAADTQYF. The CDR3 nucleotides are TGTGCCAGCAGCTTTCGGATAGCGGGAGCGGCAGATACGCAGTATTTT. The chain couples TRBV7-2 to TRBJ2-3; TRBD2 matches 9 bases. The CDR3 totals 16 residues. J gave up 4 bases and V 3 bases, and 8 bases lay outside the gene matches. Germline CDR1 SGHTA, CDR2 FQGNSA.

The chain combines TRBV7-2 with TRBJ2-5; 10 nucleotides agree with TRBD2. The CDR3 runs 16 residues. Germline-derived CDR1 and CDR2 are SGHTA and FQGNSA. The junction had 11 bases not matched to a gene; V was cut back by 5 bases and J by 5 bases. CDR3 nucleotide sequence: TGTGCCAGCAGCAGCTGGGGCAGCGGGAGGGGGGAGACCCAGTACTTC. It is translated as CASSSWGSGRGETQYF.